The 8 T cell receptor beta chains in this list originate from one sample, sequenced in a study of T cells in Graves' hyperthyroidism and ophthalmopathy. From RNA transcripts, TCR beta CDR3 regions were amplified. During a first-round RT-PCR of the TCR CDR3, the HTBI primer set was used. One entry per CDR3 protein results from TCRdb running MiXCR on the multiplex PCR reads. The profile shows a few hundred thousand distinct CDR3 sequences, roughly 16% of them singletons. The specimen sequenced was blood. The receptors derive from a woman aged 25 to 39 with Graves' ophthalmopathy.

This clonotype was seen at least ten times. V gene TRBV29-1 combines with J gene TRBJ2-7; the D is unclear. V was shortened by 5 bases and J by 5 bases, with 16 bases between the two germline ends. Per the germline V gene, CDR1 is SQVTM and CDR2 is ANQGSEA. CDR3 length: 13 residues. CDR3 sequence reads: CSVIPLVENEQYF. The CDR3 DNA follows: TGCAGCGTTATCCCTTTAGTTGAGAACGAGCAGTACTTC.

This clonotype was detected many times. The genes are TRBV5-1 and TRBJ2-7, with 7 nucleotides matching TRBD1. After removal of 4 bases from V and 3 bases from J, the junction contained 10 bases not matched to a gene. Germline CDR1 SGHRS, CDR2 YFSETQ. There are 15 residues in the CDR3. The CDR3 is CASSPRDRANYEQYF. In DNA, the CDR3 is TGCGCCAGCAGCCCCCGGGACAGAGCAAACTACGAGCAGTACTTC.

This clonotype was recorded many times. This sequence joins TRBV3-1 and TRBJ1-2; D gene uncertain. This CDR3 region has 12 residues. The germline CDR1 and CDR2 sequences are LGHDT and YNNKEL (reference sequence). Trimming cost V 3 bases and J 3 bases, with 5 bases left between them. As DNA, the CDR3 is TGTGCCAGCAGCCAGTCATACTATGGCTACACCTTC. It encodes CASSQSYYGYTF.

Ten or more counts support this clonotype. The gene calls are TRBV20-1 and TRBJ2-2, with 7 bases that match TRBD2. The CDR3 spans 15 residues. The V segment lost 4 bases and the J segment 0 bases; nucleotides outside the gene matches: 5. Germline CDR1 reads DFQATT; CDR2 reads SNEGSKA (reference sequence). CDR3 nucleotide sequence: TGCAGTGCTACGGGGGGAGGGCCGAACACCGGGGAGCTGTTTTTT. Its translation: CSATGGGPNTGELFF.

V is TRBV28 and J is TRBJ1-1, with D tentatively TRBD1 (5 bases). In germline, CDR1 is MDHEN, CDR2 SYDVKM. V was trimmed by 5 bases and J by 7 bases, leaving 11 bases between them. The CDR3 length is 12 residues. This CDR3 reads CASSLQGVEAFF. The CDR3 nucleotides are TGTGCCAGCAGTCTCCAGGGAGTTGAAGCTTTCTTT.

There are many counts of this clonotype. The CDR3 nucleotides are TGTGCCAGCAGTGCCTTACCCGGGACAGGGGTTTTTTACGAGCAGTACTTC. This gives the protein CASSALPGTGVFYEQYF. V and J are TRBV28 and TRBJ2-7, with 10 bases lining up with TRBD1. The germline gives CDR1 MDHEN, CDR2 SYDVKM. The CDR3 length is 17 residues. Trimming took 5 bases from V and 4 from J; bases not matched to a gene: 14.

This clonotype was found many times. The chain joins TRBV20-1 to TRBJ2-1, with TRBD2 as a possible D gene (5 bases). There are 15 residues in the CDR3. Trimming removed 0 bases from V and 8 bases from J, with 17 bases in between. Per germline, CDR1 DFQATT and CDR2 SNEGSKA (reference sequence). The CDR3 region is CSARDTSGTPDEQFF. For the CDR3, the DNA is TGCAGTGCTAGAGATACCAGCGGAACGCCCGATGAGCAGTTCTTC.

V is TRBV7-2 and J is TRBJ1-6; D might be TRBD1 (5 bases). The CDR3 runs 17 residues. Germline V lookup: CDR1 SGHTA, CDR2 FQGNSA. The germline V and J ends were trimmed by 0 bases and 7 bases, with 16 bases remaining between them. CDR3 loop: CASSLARRTNKNSPLHF. CDR3 nucleotides: TGTGCCAGCAGCTTAGCTAGGAGGACAAATAAGAATTCACCCCTCCACTTT.